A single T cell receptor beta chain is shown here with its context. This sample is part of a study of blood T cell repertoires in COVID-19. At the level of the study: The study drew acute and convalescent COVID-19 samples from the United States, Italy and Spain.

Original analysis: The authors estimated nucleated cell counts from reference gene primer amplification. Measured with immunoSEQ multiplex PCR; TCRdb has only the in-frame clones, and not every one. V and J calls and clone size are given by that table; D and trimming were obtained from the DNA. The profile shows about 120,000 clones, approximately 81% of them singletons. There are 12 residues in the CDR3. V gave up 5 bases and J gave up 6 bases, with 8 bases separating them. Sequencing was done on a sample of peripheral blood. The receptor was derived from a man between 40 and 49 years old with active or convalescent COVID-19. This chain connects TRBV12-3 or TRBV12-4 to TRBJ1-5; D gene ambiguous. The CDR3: CASSQLGQPQHF. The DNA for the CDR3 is TGTGCCAGCAGTCAACTCGGTCAGCCCCAGCATTTT.